This TCR beta chain was captured by sequencing in a study of identical twins. Broader study findings: The more abundant beta clonotypes in cord blood had fewer insertions, and memory repertoires did not show this.

Germline assignment: CDR1 SQVTM and CDR2 ANQGSEA. The junction had 10 bases not matched to a gene; V was cut back by 6 bases and J by 3 bases. This CDR3 is built from 14 residues. This clonotype was found a few times. The antigen remains undetermined. TCRdb used MiXCR to reprocess the 5' RACE reads, holding one entry per CDR3 protein. The sample lists about 470,000 distinct CDR3 sequences, 20% to 30% seen once, with 2.9% in the top ten. These data also formed part of another study, on T cells expressing NK-cell markers. From that report: Sorted CD3+CD56-NKG2C+, CD3+CD56+NKG2C+ and CD3+CD56+NKG2C- T cells supplied the TCR beta repertoires.

The V call is TRBV29-1, the J call TRBJ2-7; TRBD1 agrees at 8 bases. What was sequenced was CD4+ T cells sorted from blood. The receptor comes from a woman aged 18 to 35 in good health. CDR3 in DNA: TGCAGCGTCCCGGGACAGGCGGATGACTACGAGCAGTACTTC. It yields the protein CSVPGQADDYEQYF.